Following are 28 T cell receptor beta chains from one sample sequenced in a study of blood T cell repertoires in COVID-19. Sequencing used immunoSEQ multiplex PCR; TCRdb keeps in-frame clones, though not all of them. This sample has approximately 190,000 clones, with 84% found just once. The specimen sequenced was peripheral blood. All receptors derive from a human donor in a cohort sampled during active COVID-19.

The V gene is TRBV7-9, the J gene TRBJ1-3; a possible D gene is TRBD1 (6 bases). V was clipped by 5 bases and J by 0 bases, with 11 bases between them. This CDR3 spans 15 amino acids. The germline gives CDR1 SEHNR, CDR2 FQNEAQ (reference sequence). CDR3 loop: CASSRGDSSGNTIYF. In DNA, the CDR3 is TGTGCCAGCAGCAGGGGGGACTCCTCTGGAAACACCATATATTTT.

CDR3 bases: TGTGCCAGCAGAACGCGGGACAGCCCCACTGAAGCTTTCTTT. It is translated as CASRTRDSPTEAFF. The V gene is TRBV7-9, the J gene TRBJ1-1; 7 nucleotides line up with TRBD1. CDR3 size: 14 residues. The trim removed 6 bases at V and 4 bases at J, leaving 8 bases unmatched. Germline V gene data show CDR1 as SEHNR and CDR2 as FQNEAQ (reference sequence).

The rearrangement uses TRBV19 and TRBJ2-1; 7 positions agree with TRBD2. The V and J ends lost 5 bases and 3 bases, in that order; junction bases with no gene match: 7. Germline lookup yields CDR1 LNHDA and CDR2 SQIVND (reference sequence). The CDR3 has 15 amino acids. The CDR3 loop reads CASSLSASGYNEQFF. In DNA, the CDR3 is TGTGCCAGTAGTCTATCGGCTAGCGGCTACAATGAGCAGTTCTTC.

In DNA form, the CDR3 reads TGCGCCAGCAGCCGATCCGGACAAGAAAAAGCTGAAGCTTTCTTT. It codes for CASSRSGQEKAEAFF. This chain uses TRBV5-1 with TRBJ1-1; D possibly corresponds to TRBD1 (5 bases). Trimming stripped 4 bases from V and 6 bases from J, with 19 bases between. The CDR3 runs to 15 residues. Germline-derived CDR1 and CDR2 are SGHRS and YFSETQ.

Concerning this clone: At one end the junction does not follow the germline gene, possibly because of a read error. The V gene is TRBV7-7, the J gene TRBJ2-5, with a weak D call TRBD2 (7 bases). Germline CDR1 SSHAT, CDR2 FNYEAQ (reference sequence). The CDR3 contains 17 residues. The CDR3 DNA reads TGTGCTAGCAGCTTAGCTATCTCCGGGGGGCCCGGGGAGACCCAGTACTTC. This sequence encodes CASSLAISGGPGETQYF.

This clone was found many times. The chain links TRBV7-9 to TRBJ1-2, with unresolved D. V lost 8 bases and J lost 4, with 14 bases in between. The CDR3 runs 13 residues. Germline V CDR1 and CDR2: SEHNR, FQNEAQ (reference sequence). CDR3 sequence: CASGSWERYGYTF. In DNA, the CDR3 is TGTGCCAGCGGGAGTTGGGAGCGCTATGGCTACACCTTC.

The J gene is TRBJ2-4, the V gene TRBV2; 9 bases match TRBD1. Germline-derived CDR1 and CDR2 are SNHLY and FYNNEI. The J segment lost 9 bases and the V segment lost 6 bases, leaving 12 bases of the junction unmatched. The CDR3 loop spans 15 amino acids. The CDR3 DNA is TGTGCCAGCAGCGTTTTACAGGGGGCCGAGGGCATTCAGTACTTC. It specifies CASSVLQGAEGIQYF.

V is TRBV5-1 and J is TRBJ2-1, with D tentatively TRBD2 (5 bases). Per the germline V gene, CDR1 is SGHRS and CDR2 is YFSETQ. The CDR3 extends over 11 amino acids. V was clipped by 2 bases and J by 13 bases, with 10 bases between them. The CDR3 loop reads CASSFSGVQFF. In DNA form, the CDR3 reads TGCGCCAGCAGCTTTTCCGGGGTCCAGTTCTTC.

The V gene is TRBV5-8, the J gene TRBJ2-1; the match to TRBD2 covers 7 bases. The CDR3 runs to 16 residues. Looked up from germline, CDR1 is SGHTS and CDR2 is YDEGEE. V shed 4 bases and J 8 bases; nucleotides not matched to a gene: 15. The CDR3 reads CASSPERGGGRDEQFF. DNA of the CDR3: TGTGCCAGCAGCCCCGAGCGGGGAGGAGGGCGGGATGAGCAGTTCTTC.

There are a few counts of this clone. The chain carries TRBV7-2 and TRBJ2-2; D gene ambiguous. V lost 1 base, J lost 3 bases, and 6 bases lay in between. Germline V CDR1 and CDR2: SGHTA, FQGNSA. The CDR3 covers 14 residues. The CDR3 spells CASSLGLYTGELFF. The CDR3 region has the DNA TGTGCCAGCAGCTTAGGACTCTACACCGGGGAGCTGTTTTTT.

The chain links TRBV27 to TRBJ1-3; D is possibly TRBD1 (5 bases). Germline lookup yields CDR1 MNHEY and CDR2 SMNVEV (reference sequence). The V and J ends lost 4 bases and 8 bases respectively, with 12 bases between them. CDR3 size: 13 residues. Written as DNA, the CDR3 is TGTGCCAGCAGTTCTACAACAGGAGACACCATATATTTT. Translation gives CASSSTTGDTIYF.

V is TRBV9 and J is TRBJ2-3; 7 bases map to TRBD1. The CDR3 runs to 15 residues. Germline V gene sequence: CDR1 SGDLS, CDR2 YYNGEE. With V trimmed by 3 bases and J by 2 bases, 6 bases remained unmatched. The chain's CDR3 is CASSARQGLTDTQYF. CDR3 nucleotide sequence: TGTGCCAGCAGCGCGAGACAGGGCCTCACAGATACGCAGTATTTT.

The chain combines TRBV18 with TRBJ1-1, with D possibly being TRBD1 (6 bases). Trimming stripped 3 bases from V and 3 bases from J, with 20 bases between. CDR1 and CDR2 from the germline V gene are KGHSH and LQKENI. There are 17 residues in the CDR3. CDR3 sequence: CASSPTRPGARDTEAFF. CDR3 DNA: TGTGCCAGCTCACCGACTCGGCCAGGGGCGAGGGACACTGAAGCTTTCTTT. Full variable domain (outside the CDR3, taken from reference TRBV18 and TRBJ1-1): NAGVMQNPRHLVRRRGQEARLRCSPMKGHSHVYWYRQLPEEGLKFMVYLQKENIIDESGMPKERFSAEFPKEGPSILRIQQVVRGDSAAYFCASSPTRPGARDTEAFFGQGTRLTVV.

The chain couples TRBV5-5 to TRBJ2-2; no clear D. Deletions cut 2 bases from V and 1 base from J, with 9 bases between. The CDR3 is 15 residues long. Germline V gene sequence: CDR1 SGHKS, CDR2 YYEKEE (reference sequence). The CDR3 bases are TGTGCCAGCAGCTTTGAAGAGTGGAACACCGGGGAGCTGTTTTTT. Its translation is CASSFEEWNTGELFF.

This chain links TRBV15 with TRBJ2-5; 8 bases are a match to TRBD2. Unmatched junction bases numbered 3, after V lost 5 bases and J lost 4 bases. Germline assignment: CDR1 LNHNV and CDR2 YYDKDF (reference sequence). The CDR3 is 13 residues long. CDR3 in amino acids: CATSRGGRETQYF. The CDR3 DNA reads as TGTGCCACCAGCCGGGGGGGCAGAGAGACCCAGTACTTC. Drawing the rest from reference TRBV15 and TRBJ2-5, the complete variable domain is DAMVIQNPRYQVTQFGKPVTLSCSQTLNHNVMYWYQQKSSQAPKLLFHYYDKDFNNEADTPDNFQSRRPNTSFCFLDIRSPGLGDTAMYLCATSRGGRETQYFGPGTRLLVL.

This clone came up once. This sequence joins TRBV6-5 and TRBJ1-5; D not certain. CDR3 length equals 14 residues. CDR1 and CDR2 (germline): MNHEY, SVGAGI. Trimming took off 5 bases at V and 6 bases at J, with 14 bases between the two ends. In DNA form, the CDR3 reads TGTGCCAGCAGTCCCGAGATGTCGGGTCAGCCCCAGCATTTT. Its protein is CASSPEMSGQPQHF.

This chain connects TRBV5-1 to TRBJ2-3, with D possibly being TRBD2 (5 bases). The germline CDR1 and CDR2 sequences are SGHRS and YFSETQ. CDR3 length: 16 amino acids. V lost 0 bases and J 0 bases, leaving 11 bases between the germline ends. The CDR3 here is CASSLATRTSTDTQYF. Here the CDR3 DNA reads TGCGCCAGCAGCTTGGCCACCCGGACTAGCACAGATACGCAGTATTTT.

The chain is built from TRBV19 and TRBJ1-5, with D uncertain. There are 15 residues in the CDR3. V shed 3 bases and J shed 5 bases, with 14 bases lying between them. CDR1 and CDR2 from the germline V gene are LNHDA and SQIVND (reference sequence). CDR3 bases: TGTGCCAGTAGTATCACCCACAATGCGGATCAGCCCCAGCATTTT. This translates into CASSITHNADQPQHF. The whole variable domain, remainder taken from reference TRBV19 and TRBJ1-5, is DGGITQSPKYLFRKEGQNVTLSCEQNLNHDAMYWYRQDPGQGLRLIYYSQIVNDFQKGDIAEGYSVSREKKESFPLTVTSAQKNPTAFYLCASSITHNADQPQHFGDGTRLSIL.

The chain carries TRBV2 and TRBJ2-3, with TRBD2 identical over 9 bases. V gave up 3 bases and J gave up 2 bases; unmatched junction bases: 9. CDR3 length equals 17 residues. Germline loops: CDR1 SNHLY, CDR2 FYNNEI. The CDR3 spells CASSDSSSGKFTDTQYF. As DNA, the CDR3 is TGTGCCAGCAGTGATAGTTCTAGCGGGAAGTTCACAGATACGCAGTATTTT.

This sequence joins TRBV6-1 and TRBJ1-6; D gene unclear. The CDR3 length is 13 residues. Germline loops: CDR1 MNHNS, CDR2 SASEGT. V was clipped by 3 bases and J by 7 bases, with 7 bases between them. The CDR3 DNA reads TGTGCCAGCAGTGACAGGCCGAATTCACCCCTCCACTTT. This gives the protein CASSDRPNSPLHF.

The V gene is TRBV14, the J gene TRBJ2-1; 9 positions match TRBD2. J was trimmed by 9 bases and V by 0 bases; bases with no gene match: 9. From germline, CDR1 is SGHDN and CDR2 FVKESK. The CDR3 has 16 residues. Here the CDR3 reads CASSQEAASGIGEQFF. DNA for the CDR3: TGTGCCAGCAGCCAAGAGGCGGCTAGCGGGATCGGTGAGCAGTTCTTC.

The CDR3 loop is CASRSGTGSYNEQFF. In nucleotides, the CDR3 is TGCGCCAGCAGGTCCGGGACAGGGTCCTACAATGAGCAGTTCTTC. The chain is built from TRBV5-1 and TRBJ2-1; TRBD1 matches at 9 bases. Per the germline V gene, CDR1 is SGHRS and CDR2 is YFSETQ. The trim removed 5 bases at V and 1 base at J, leaving 4 bases unmatched. CDR3 length: 15 amino acids.

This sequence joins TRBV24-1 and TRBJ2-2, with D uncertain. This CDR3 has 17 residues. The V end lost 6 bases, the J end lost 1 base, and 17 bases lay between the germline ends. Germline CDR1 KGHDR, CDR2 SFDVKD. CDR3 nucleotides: TGTGCCACCAGTAGCCTTACTAACCTCAGGAACACCGGGGAGCTGTTTTTT. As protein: CATSSLTNLRNTGELFF.

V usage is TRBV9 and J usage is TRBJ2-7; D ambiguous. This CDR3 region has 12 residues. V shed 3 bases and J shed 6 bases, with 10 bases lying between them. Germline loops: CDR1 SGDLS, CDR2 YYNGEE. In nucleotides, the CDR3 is TGTGCCAGCAGCGCCCCCGGTCGCGAGCAGTACTTC. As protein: CASSAPGREQYF. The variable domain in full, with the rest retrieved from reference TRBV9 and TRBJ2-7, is DSGVTQTPKHLITATGQRVTLRCSPRSGDLSVYWYQQSLDQGLQFLIQYYNGEERAKGNILERFSAQQFPDLHSELNLSSLELGDSALYFCASSAPGREQYFGPGTRLTVT.

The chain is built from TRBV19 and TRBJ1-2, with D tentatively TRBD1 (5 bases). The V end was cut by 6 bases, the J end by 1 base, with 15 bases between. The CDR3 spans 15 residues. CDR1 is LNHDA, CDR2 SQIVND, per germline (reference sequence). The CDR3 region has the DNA TGTGCCAGTAGGCCCGGGGGAGTAGGTAACTATGGCTACACCTTC. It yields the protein CASRPGGVGNYGYTF. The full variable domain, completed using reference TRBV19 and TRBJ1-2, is DGGITQSPKYLFRKEGQNVTLSCEQNLNHDAMYWYRQDPGQGLRLIYYSQIVNDFQKGDIAEGYSVSREKKESFPLTVTSAQKNPTAFYLCASRPGGVGNYGYTFGSGTRLTVV.

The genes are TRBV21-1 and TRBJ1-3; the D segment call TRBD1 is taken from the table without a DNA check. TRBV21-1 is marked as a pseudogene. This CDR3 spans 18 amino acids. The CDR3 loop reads CASSKVPPIQGGGNTIYF. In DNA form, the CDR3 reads TGTGCCAGCAGCAAAGTCCCTCCTATACAGGGGGGGGGAAACACCATATATTTT.

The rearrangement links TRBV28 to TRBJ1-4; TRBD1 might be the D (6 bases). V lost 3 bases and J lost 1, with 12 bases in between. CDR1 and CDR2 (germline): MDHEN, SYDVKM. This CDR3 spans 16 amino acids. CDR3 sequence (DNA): TGTGCCAGCAGTTTTCCGCCAGGGGAAACTAATGAAAAACTGTTTTTT. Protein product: CASSFPPGETNEKLFF.

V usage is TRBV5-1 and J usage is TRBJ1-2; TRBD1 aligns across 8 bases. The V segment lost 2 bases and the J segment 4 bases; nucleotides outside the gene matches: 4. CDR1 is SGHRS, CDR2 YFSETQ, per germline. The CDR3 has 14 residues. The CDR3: CASSLTGGFYGYTF. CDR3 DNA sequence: TGCGCCAGCAGCTTAACAGGGGGATTCTATGGCTACACCTTC.